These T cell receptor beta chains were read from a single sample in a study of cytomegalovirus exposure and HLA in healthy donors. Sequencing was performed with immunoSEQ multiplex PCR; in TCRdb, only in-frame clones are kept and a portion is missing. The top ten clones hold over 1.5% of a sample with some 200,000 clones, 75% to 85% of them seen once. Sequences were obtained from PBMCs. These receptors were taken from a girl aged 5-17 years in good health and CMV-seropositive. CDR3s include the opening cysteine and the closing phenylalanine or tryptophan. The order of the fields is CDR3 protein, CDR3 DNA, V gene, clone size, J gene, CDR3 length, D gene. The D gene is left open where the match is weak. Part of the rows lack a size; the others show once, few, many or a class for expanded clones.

CDR3: CASSVGTGGETQYF; DNA: TGCGCCAGCAGTGTCGGGACAGGGGGAGAGACCCAGTACTTC; V: TRBV10-1; size: NA; J: TRBJ2-5; length: 14; D: TRBD1
CDR3: CASSRGGFADTQYF; DNA: TGTGCCAGCTCACGGGGAGGCTTCGCAGATACGCAGTATTTT; V: TRBV18; size: NA; J: TRBJ2-3; length: 14; D: NA
CDR3: CSAGHSNQPQHF; DNA: TGCAGCGCCGGACACAGTAATCAGCCCCAGCATTTT; V: TRBV29-1; size: NA; J: TRBJ1-5; length: 12; D: NA
CDR3: CASSPKASGGYNEQFF; DNA: TGCGCCAGCAGCCCAAAAGCTAGCGGGGGCTACAATGAGCAGTTCTTC; V: TRBV6-4; size: few; J: TRBJ2-1; length: 16; D: TRBD2
CDR3: CSVGTTTLPNTEAFF; DNA: TGCAGCGTCGGGACAACAACCCTCCCCAACACTGAAGCTTTCTTT; V: TRBV29-1; size: NA; J: TRBJ1-1; length: 15; D: NA
CDR3: CASSIQGNGYTF; DNA: TGTGCCAGCAGTATACAGGGAAATGGCTACACCTTC; V: TRBV6-5; size: NA; J: TRBJ1-2; length: 12; D: NA
CDR3: CASSPRTYSGNTIYF; DNA: TGTGCCAGCAGCCCGCGGACATACTCTGGAAACACCATATATTTT; V: TRBV5-6; size: NA; J: TRBJ1-3; length: 15; D: NA
CDR3: CASSSRATTANEKLFF; DNA: TGTGCCAGCAGCTCGAGGGCTACAACAGCTAATGAAAAACTGTTTTTT; V: TRBV5-4; size: NA; J: TRBJ1-4; length: 16; D: NA
CDR3: CASSLQGLSEQYF; DNA: TGTGCCAGCAGCTTGCAGGGGCTGAGCGAGCAGTACTTC; V: TRBV13; size: NA; J: TRBJ2-7; length: 13; D: NA
CDR3: CASSPRTGALNTEAFF; DNA: TGTGCCAGTTCCCCGAGGACAGGGGCCCTGAACACTGAAGCTTTCTTT; V: TRBV19; size: NA; J: TRBJ1-1; length: 16; D: TRBD1
CDR3: CASTGTGLTDTQYF; DNA: TGTGCCAGCACCGGGACAGGGCTCACAGATACGCAGTATTTT; V: TRBV9; size: NA; J: TRBJ2-3; length: 14; D: TRBD1
CDR3: CASSSPPDRGQRNTIYF; DNA: TGTGCCAGCAGCTCCCCCCCGGACAGGGGGCAAAGAAACACCATATATTTT; V: TRBV5-4; size: NA; J: TRBJ1-3; length: 17; D: TRBD1
CDR3: CASSQGLANTGEPFF; DNA: TGCGCCAGCAGCCAGGGACTAGCGAACACCGGGGAGCCGTTTTTT; V: TRBV4-3; size: NA; J: TRBJ2-2; length: 15; D: TRBD2
CDR3: CASSPRTETGELFF; DNA: TGTGCCAGCAGCCCAAGAACAGAGACCGGGGAGCTGTTTTTT; V: TRBV13; size: NA; J: TRBJ2-2; length: 14; D: NA
CDR3: CASSLELAGGTDTQYF; DNA: TGCGCCAGCAGCTTGGAACTAGCGGGGGGAACAGATACGCAGTATTTT; V: TRBV5-1; size: NA; J: TRBJ2-3; length: 16; D: TRBD2
CDR3: CASSETSGGSYEQYF; DNA: TGCGCCAGCAGCGAAACTAGCGGGGGGTCCTACGAGCAGTACTTC; V: TRBV4-3; size: NA; J: TRBJ2-7; length: 15; D: TRBD2
CDR3: CASSLTGSNYGYTF; DNA: TGCGCCAGCAGCCTGACAGGGAGTAACTATGGCTACACCTTC; V: TRBV5-1; size: NA; J: TRBJ1-2; length: 14; D: TRBD1
CDR3: CASEIRAGLNTEAFF; DNA: TGTGCCAGCGAGATTAGGGCAGGGTTGAACACTGAAGCTTTCTTT; V: TRBV27; size: NA; J: TRBJ1-1; length: 15; D: NA
CDR3: CASSSGTNTDTQYF; DNA: TGTGCCAGCAGCTCCGGGACTAACACAGATACGCAGTATTTT; V: TRBV7-2; size: few; J: TRBJ2-3; length: 14; D: TRBD2
CDR3: CASSVASGGADTQYF; DNA: TGTGCCAGCAGTGTCGCTAGCGGGGGTGCAGATACGCAGTATTTT; V: TRBV6-4; size: few; J: TRBJ2-3; length: 15; D: TRBD2
CDR3: CASSPGQTNSPLHF; DNA: TGTGCCAGCAGCCCGGGACAGACAAATTCACCCCTCCACTTT; V: TRBV7-9; size: NA; J: TRBJ1-6; length: 14; D: TRBD1
CDR3: CASTRGGYGYTF; DNA: TGTGCCAGCACACGGGGTGGTTATGGCTACACCTTC; V: TRBV6-5; size: once; J: TRBJ1-2; length: 12; D: NA
CDR3: CASTRAGLYEQYF; DNA: TGTGCCAGCACCCGGGCGGGGCTCTACGAGCAGTACTTC; V: TRBV6-5; size: once; J: TRBJ2-7; length: 13; D: NA
CDR3: CASSRLYEQYF; DNA: TGTGCCAGCAGTCGACTCTACGAGCAGTACTTC; V: TRBV6-5; size: few; J: TRBJ2-7; length: 11; D: NA
CDR3: CAISEGQVGSYEQYF; DNA: TGTGCCATCAGTGAGGGACAGGTGGGATCCTACGAGCAGTACTTC; V: TRBV10-3; size: NA; J: TRBJ2-7; length: 15; D: TRBD1
CDR3: CASSLFTPGTSGGVSTDTQYF; DNA: TGTGCCAGCAGTTTATTCACCCCCGGGACTAGCGGGGGGGTTAGCACAGATACGCAGTATTTT; V: TRBV27; size: few; J: TRBJ2-3; length: 21; D: TRBD2
CDR3: CASGADNNSPLHF; DNA: TGTGCCAGCGGGGCGGATAATAATTCACCCCTCCACTTT; V: TRBV13; size: NA; J: TRBJ1-6; length: 13; D: NA
CDR3: CASSWTGSFEKLFF; DNA: TGTGCCAGCAGCTGGACAGGGAGTTTTGAAAAACTGTTTTTT; V: TRBV5-8; size: NA; J: TRBJ1-4; length: 14; D: TRBD1
CDR3: CASSQQGGYEQYF; DNA: TGCGCCAGCAGCCAACAAGGGGGTTACGAGCAGTACTTC; V: TRBV4-1; size: NA; J: TRBJ2-7; length: 13; D: NA
CDR3: CASSRQGAVSPLHF; DNA: TGTGCCAGCAGTCGACAGGGGGCCGTTTCACCCCTCCACTTT; V: TRBV27; size: NA; J: TRBJ1-6; length: 14; D: TRBD1
CDR3: CASSNRTSGGPDTQYF; DNA: TGCGCCAGCAGCAACCGGACTAGCGGGGGTCCAGATACGCAGTATTTT; V: TRBV5-1; size: NA; J: TRBJ2-3; length: 16; D: TRBD2
CDR3: CASSSEGVKLFF; DNA: TGTGCCAGCAGTAGCGAGGGGGTAAAACTGTTTTTT; V: TRBV9; size: NA; J: TRBJ1-4; length: 12; D: NA
CDR3: CASRQWRNNEQFF; DNA: TGTGCCAGCAGACAGTGGAGGAACAATGAGCAGTTCTTC; V: TRBV6-1; size: NA; J: TRBJ2-1; length: 13; D: NA
CDR3: CASSLSVNTEAFF; DNA: TGTGCCAGCAGTTTAAGCGTGAACACTGAAGCTTTCTTT; V: TRBV28; size: NA; J: TRBJ1-1; length: 13; D: NA
CDR3: CASSAGTGNYNSPLHF; DNA: TGCGCCAGCAGCGCAGGGACAGGGAACTATAATTCACCCCTCCACTTT; V: TRBV5-1; size: NA; J: TRBJ1-6; length: 16; D: TRBD1
CDR3: CASHPGGQETQYF; DNA: TGTGCCAGCCACCCCGGGGGGCAAGAGACCCAGTACTTC; V: TRBV7-6; size: NA; J: TRBJ2-5; length: 13; D: TRBD2
CDR3: CASSQASGLGADTQYF; DNA: TGCGCCAGCAGCCAGGCTAGCGGGTTGGGGGCAGATACGCAGTATTTT; V: TRBV4-3; size: NA; J: TRBJ2-3; length: 16; D: TRBD2
CDR3: CATSRVTGGYNEQFF; DNA: TGTGCCACCAGCAGAGTTACGGGGGGCTACAATGAGCAGTTCTTC; V: TRBV15; size: NA; J: TRBJ2-1; length: 15; D: TRBD2
CDR3: CASKVQGPYNEQFF; DNA: TGTGCCAGTAAAGTCCAGGGCCCTTACAATGAGCAGTTCTTC; V: TRBV19; size: few; J: TRBJ2-1; length: 14; D: NA
CDR3: CASSDPGQNTGELFF; DNA: TGTGCCAGCAGCGACCCGGGACAAAACACCGGGGAGCTGTTTTTT; V: TRBV9; size: NA; J: TRBJ2-2; length: 15; D: NA
CDR3: CASSLISGGTDTQYF; DNA: TGTGCCAGCAGCTTGATATCGGGGGGCACAGATACGCAGTATTTT; V: TRBV5-5; size: NA; J: TRBJ2-3; length: 15; D: NA
CDR3: CASTENPQGWNSNQPQHF; DNA: TGTGCCAGCACCGAAAACCCCCAGGGTTGGAATAGCAATCAGCCCCAGCATTTT; V: TRBV28; size: NA; J: TRBJ1-5; length: 18; D: NA
CDR3: CASSVRGLDNSPLHF; DNA: TGTGCCAGCAGCGTACGGGGACTGGACAATTCACCCCTCCACTTT; V: TRBV9; size: NA; J: TRBJ1-6; length: 15; D: NA
CDR3: CASRADSSGTEAFF; DNA: TGTGCCAGCAGGGCGGACAGTTCTGGTACTGAAGCTTTCTTT; V: TRBV6-1; size: NA; J: TRBJ1-1; length: 14; D: NA
CDR3: CASSAMPGRTIYF; DNA: TGTGCCAGCAGCGCCATGCCCGGGAGGACCATATATTTT; V: TRBV6-5; size: NA; J: TRBJ1-3; length: 13; D: NA
CDR3: CASSVLSGGPLLQYF; DNA: TGTGCCAGCAGCGTCCTCAGCGGGGGACCCCTTCTGCAGTATTTT; V: TRBV9; size: few; J: TRBJ2-3; length: 15; D: TRBD2
CDR3: CASSADNGYTF; DNA: TGTGCCAGCAGCGCCGACAATGGCTACACCTTC; V: TRBV9; size: NA; J: TRBJ1-2; length: 11; D: NA
CDR3: CASSARQGWDTDTQYF; DNA: TGTGCCAGCAGCGCTCGACAGGGGTGGGACACAGATACGCAGTATTTT; V: TRBV7-9; size: NA; J: TRBJ2-3; length: 16; D: TRBD1